This record covers a single T cell receptor beta chain. This clone came up a few times. No antigen is known for it. No base quality values were provided; no much bigger clone lies one nucleotide off. TCRbeta CDR3 regions were amplified from genomic DNA by means of the immunoSEQ Assay, a bias-controlled multiplex PCR. As for the authors' bioinformatics: The number of nucleated cells in each sample was estimated by amplification of reference gene primers within the assay. To quantify the absolute abundance of each unique TCRbeta CDR3 rearrangement, sequence reads were collapsed and filtered. Productive Simpson clonality was computed per sample as the square root of Simpson's diversity index over productive rearrangements. TCRdb stores this immuneACCESS table with in-frame sequences only. Part of the clones is absent; in the studies checked, under half of the shortfall reflects unresolved V genes, and no reason is known for the rest. V and J calls and clone size follow that table, whereas D and trimming were derived from the DNA. The sample table shows fewer than 200,000 clones, and approximately 90% are seen once. The ten largest clones represent 5% to 6.5% of the sample.

This sample was included in a study of blood T cell repertoires in COVID-19 (TCRdb year 2020). General notes on the study: Samples covering the acute and convalescent phases of COVID-19 were provided by collaborators in the United States, Italy and Spain. The samples were drawn from two sources: the first 160 participants of the ongoing ImmuneRACE study, and 950 to 1,500 subjects contributed by 6 global collaborators. Sample metadata almost always included a de-identified subject ID, COVID-19 status, age in years and sex. The dataset comprised deeply sampled blood TCRbeta repertoires from subjects exposed to, actively infected with, or recovered from COVID-19. Where available, HLA class I and class II types were taken from metadata supplied by the sample provider and were not determined by assay-based typing. The prospective study material was composed of cDNA or gDNA derived from T cells, B-cell-depleted T cells, or PBMCs. A freely available public database, intended as a resource for researchers studying the immune response to SARS-CoV-2, is where the repertoires were released.

Broader findings and caveats from the paper: The amount of clinical and demographic metadata varied by source and participant and was provided uncurated.

Trimming removed 4 bases from V and 5 bases from J, leaving 9 bases between the germline ends. The CDR1 and CDR2 encoded by the germline V gene (reference sequence) are LGHDT and YNNKEL. CDR3 length: 13 amino acids, cysteine to phenylalanine. The retained sequence is limited to the CDR3, 39 bases, with the frame set at the first base. Whole blood was collected in K2EDTA tubes by collaborating institutions according to the institutions' own protocols. For TCRbeta analysis, collaborators shipped samples as frozen whole blood, isolated PBMCs, or DNA extracted from either of those sample types. The clonotype was recovered from a man between 40 and 49 years old with active or convalescent COVID-19. The sequenced material came from peripheral blood. This chain is built from TRBV3-1 (or the pseudogene TRBV3-2) and TRBJ1-5, with TRBD1 tentatively as D gene (6 bases match). The DNA sequence is given as TGTGCCAGCAGCCTCACAGGGCATCAGCCCCAGCATTTT. It encodes CASSLTGHQPQHF.